This is a list of T cell receptor beta chains from one sample in a study of CD8 T cells in ankylosing spondylitis. MiXCR was run by TCRdb on the 5' RACE reads, yielding one entry per CDR3 protein. The table has 250,000 to 350,000 distinct CDR3 sequences, less than 25% seen once. The specimen was blood, either unsorted or a sorted T cell fraction (not recorded which). The receptors stem from a female donor with ankylosing spondylitis or in good health (not recorded which). The CDR3 runs from the conserved cysteine through the conserved F or W.

j_gene,v_gene,CDR3aa
TRBJ1-1,TRBV20-1,CSASTGRTEAFF
TRBJ1-6,TRBV7-9,CASRMTGENSPLHF
TRBJ1-1,TRBV18,CASSPERIFEAFF
TRBJ1-3,TRBV6-5,CASRGLRNTIYF
TRBJ1-3,TRBV12-3/TRBV12-4,CASSLGYTIYF
TRBJ1-1,TRBV7-8,CASSPAGMNTEAFF
TRBJ2-3,TRBV20-1,CSASSFRGTDTQYF
TRBJ2-5,TRBV28,CASTDQPPETQYF
TRBJ2-1,TRBV3-1,CASSSRGGAYNEQFF
TRBJ2-3,TRBV18,CASSDGLADTQYF
TRBJ2-1,TRBV29-1,CSVARDFFSEQFF
TRBJ2-7,TRBV20-1,CSARSPQGTYEQYF
TRBJ2-7,TRBV3-1,CASSQDYARVYEQYF
TRBJ2-3,TRBV11-2,CASSLTGTGSRDTQYF
TRBJ2-1,TRBV9,CASSVDFSGTYNEQFF
TRBJ2-5,TRBV18,CASSPLSGQGAKTQYF
TRBJ2-2,TRBV20-1,CSATSGSSAGELFF
TRBJ2-5,TRBV10-3,CAISESGGKETQYF
TRBJ2-1,TRBV6-5,CASSSSGTLGKFF
TRBJ2-1,TRBV7-2,CASRPEGKSRNEQFF
TRBJ1-5,TRBV6-2/TRBV6-3,CASSYRVGQPQHF
TRBJ2-2,TRBV5-1,CASSLAGDYAGELFF
TRBJ1-1,TRBV5-6,CASRGIMNTEAFF
TRBJ1-2,TRBV14,CASSQEGGRLDGYTF
TRBJ2-7,TRBV7-6,CASSLAPGTGVEQYF
TRBJ2-1,TRBV11-2,CASRPGGGGRLYNEQFF
TRBJ2-7,TRBV29-1,CSVAEISYEQYF
TRBJ1-1,TRBV6-1,CASSRTGPGGTEAFF
TRBJ2-1,TRBV20-1,CSATPLYNEQFF
TRBJ2-7,TRBV7-9,CASSLGGHEQYF
TRBJ2-7,TRBV20-1,CSAVTGFYEQYF
TRBJ2-7,TRBV6-1,CASSEAPGLVSEQYF
TRBJ1-2,TRBV6-1,CASMGGRGQGGYTF
TRBJ2-1,TRBV2,CASDQDNEQFF
TRBJ2-7,TRBV6-1,CASSRDRNYEQYF
TRBJ1-2,TRBV10-3,CAINGGTDGYTF
TRBJ2-6,TRBV5-1,CASSPVLSGANVLTF
TRBJ2-5,TRBV20-1,CSAGGTQETQYF
TRBJ2-5,TRBV7-9,CASSSPGPETQYF
TRBJ1-2,TRBV12-3/TRBV12-4,CASSATGMGYGYTF